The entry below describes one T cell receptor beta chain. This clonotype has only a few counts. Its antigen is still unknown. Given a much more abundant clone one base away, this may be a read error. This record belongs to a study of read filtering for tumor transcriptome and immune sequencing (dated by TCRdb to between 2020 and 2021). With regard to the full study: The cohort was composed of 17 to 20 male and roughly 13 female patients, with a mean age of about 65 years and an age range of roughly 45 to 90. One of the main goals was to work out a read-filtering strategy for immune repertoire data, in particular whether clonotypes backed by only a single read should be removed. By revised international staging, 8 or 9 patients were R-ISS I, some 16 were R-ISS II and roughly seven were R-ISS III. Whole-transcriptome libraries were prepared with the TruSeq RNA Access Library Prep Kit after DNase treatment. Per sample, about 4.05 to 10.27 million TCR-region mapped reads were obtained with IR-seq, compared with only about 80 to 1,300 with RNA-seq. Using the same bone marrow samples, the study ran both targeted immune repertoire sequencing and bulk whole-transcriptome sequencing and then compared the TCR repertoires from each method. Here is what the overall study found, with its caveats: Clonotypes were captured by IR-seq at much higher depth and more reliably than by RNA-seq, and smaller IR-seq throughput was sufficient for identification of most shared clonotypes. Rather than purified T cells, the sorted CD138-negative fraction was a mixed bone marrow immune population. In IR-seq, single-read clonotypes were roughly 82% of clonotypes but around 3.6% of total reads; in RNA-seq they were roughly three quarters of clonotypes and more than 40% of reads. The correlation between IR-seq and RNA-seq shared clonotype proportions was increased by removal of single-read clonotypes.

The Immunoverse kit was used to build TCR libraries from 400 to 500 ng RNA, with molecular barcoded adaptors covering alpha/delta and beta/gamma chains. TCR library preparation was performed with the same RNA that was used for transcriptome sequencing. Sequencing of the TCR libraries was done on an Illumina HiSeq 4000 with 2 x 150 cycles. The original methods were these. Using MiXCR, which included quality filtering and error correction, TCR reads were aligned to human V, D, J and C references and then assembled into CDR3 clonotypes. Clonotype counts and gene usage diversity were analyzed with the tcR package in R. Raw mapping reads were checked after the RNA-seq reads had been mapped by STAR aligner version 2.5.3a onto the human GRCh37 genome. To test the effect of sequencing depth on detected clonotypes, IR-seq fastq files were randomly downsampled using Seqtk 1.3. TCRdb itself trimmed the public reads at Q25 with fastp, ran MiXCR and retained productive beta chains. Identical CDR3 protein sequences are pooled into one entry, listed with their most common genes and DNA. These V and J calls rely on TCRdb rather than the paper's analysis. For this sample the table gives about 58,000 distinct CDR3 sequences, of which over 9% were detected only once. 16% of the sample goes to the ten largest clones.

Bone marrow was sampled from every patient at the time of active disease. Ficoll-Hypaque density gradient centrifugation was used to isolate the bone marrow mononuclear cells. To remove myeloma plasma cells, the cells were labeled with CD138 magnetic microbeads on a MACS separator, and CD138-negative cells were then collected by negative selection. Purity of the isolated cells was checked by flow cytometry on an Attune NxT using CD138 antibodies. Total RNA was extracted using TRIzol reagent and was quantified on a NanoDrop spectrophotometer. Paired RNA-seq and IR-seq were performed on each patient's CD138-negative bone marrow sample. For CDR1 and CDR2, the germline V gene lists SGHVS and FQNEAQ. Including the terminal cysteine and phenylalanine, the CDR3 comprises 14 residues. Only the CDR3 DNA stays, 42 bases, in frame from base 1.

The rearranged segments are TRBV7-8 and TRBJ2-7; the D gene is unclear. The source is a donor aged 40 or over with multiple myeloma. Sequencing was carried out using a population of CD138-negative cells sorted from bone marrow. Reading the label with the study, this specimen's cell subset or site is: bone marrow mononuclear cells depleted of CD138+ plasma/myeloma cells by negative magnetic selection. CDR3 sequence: CASSLVPGSYGQYF. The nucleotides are TGTGCCAGCAGCTTAGTCCCGGGTTCCTACGGGCAGTACTTC.